Below are 10 T cell receptor beta chains sequenced from a single sample in a study of OX40 agonist ivuxolimab in advanced cancers. Measured with immunoSEQ multiplex PCR; TCRdb has only the in-frame clones, and not every one. The sample yields about 71,000 clones, 90% to 95% seen once. The source was CD4+ or CD8+ T cells sorted from blood, collected in a trial of the OX40 agonist ivuxolimab. The receptors were gathered from an adult with an advanced solid tumor such as melanoma, head and neck, liver or kidney cancer.

This clone was observed once. This chain uses TRBV19 with TRBJ2-7, with D uncertain. In germline, CDR1 is LNHDA, CDR2 SQIVND (reference sequence). The V and J ends lost 9 bases and 0 bases respectively, with 21 bases between them. There are 16 residues in the CDR3. CDR3 region: CASTPGPRPTSYEQYF. CDR3 bases: TGTGCCAGCACCCCCGGGCCGAGACCAACCTCCTACGAGCAGTACTTC.

The chain couples TRBV7-2 to TRBJ2-1; 7 bases are shared with TRBD1. J gave up 7 bases and V 2 bases, and 5 bases lay outside the gene matches. The CDR3 is 14 residues long. The germline V gene encodes CDR1 SGHTA and CDR2 FQGNSA. CDR3 sequence: CASSLPGQRNEQFF. CDR3 in DNA: TGTGCCAGCAGCTTACCGGGACAGCGGAATGAGCAGTTCTTC.

The rearrangement uses TRBV5-4 and TRBJ2-7; TRBD2 might be the D (5 bases). The V end lost 0 bases, the J end lost 2 bases, and 15 bases lay between the germline ends. The CDR3 runs to 16 residues. From germline, CDR1 is SGHNT and CDR2 YYREEE (reference sequence). The CDR3 loop is CASSLGRGGPTYEQYF. The CDR3 region has the DNA TGTGCCAGCAGCTTGGGACGAGGAGGACCTACCTACGAGCAGTACTTC.

V is TRBV5-5 and J is TRBJ1-2; D is perhaps TRBD1 (6 bases). The CDR3 spans 18 residues. Germline V gene lookup returns CDR1 SGHKS and CDR2 YYEKEE (reference sequence). V gave up 4 bases and J gave up 3 bases, with 25 bases separating them. CDR3 DNA sequence: TGTGCCAGCAGCCCCTGGGGGGACCGGGGGCTAACTCACTATGGCTACACCTTC. This encodes CASSPWGDRGLTHYGYTF.

The chain uses TRBV6-1 and TRBJ1-2; TRBD1 aligns across 11 bases. The CDR3 has 17 amino acids. Unmatched junction bases numbered 6, after V lost 3 bases and J lost 0 bases. Germline lookup yields CDR1 MNHNS and CDR2 SASEGT. The CDR3, as DNA: TGTGCCAGCAGTGATACCGGGACAGGGGGAACTAACTATGGCTACACCTTC. This translates into CASSDTGTGGTNYGYTF.

This clone was detected a few times. The chain carries TRBV4-3 and TRBJ1-1; 7 bases agree with TRBD1. Germline V gives CDR1 LGHNA, CDR2 YSLEER. The CDR3 is 16 amino acids. V was clipped by 0 bases and J by 3 bases; unmatched bases: 7. CDR3 sequence: CASSQDATGRDTEAFF. DNA for the CDR3: TGCGCCAGCAGCCAAGATGCGACAGGGCGAGACACTGAAGCTTTCTTT.

V usage is TRBV5-1 and J usage is TRBJ1-1; D possibly corresponds to TRBD1 (6 bases). Trimming took off 0 bases at V and 0 bases at J, with 9 bases between the two ends. Germline V gene lookup returns CDR1 SGHRS and CDR2 YFSETQ. The CDR3 totals 15 residues. In DNA form, the CDR3 reads TGCGCCAGCAGCTTGGCCGGACAGATGAACACTGAAGCTTTCTTT. This translates into CASSLAGQMNTEAFF.

This chain joins TRBV27 and TRBJ2-1; 10 bases map to TRBD2. The length of the CDR3 is 16 residues. The J segment lost 7 bases and the V segment lost 5 bases, leaving 11 bases of the junction unmatched. The germline CDR1 and CDR2 sequences are MNHEY and SMNVEV (reference sequence). The CDR3 DNA reads TGTGCCAGCAGTCAGCAGCGGGGGGGCCTATGGAATGAGCAGTTCTTC. It yields the protein CASSQQRGGLWNEQFF.

This clone is labeled medium-sized. The chain has TRBV10-3 and TRBJ2-1; D gene uncertain. The CDR3 length is 12 residues. Trimming cost V 6 bases and J 0 bases, with 3 bases left between them. The germline CDR1 and CDR2 sequences are ENHRY and SYGVKD. CDR3 nucleotides: TGTGCCATCAGCGGCTCCTACAATGAGCAGTTCTTC. It translates to CAISGSYNEQFF.

CDR3 in amino acids: CASSPQVGVGELFF. DNA for the CDR3: TGTGCCAGCAGCCCACAGGTCGGGGTCGGGGAGCTGTTTTTT. The genes are TRBV7-9 and TRBJ2-2, with D perhaps TRBD1 or TRBD2 (5 bases each). The CDR3 has 14 residues. V lost 5 bases, J lost 7 bases, and 14 bases lay in between. Per the germline V gene, CDR1 is SEHNR and CDR2 is FQNEAQ (reference sequence).